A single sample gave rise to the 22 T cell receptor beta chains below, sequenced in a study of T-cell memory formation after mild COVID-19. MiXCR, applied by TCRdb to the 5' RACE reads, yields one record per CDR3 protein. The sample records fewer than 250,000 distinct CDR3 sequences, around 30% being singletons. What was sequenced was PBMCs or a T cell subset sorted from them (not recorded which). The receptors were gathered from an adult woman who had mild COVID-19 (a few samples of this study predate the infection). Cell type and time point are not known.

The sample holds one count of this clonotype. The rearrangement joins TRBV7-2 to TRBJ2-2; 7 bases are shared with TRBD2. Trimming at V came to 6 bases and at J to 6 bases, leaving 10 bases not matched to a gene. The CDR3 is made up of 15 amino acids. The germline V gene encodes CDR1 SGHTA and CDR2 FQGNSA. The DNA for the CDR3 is TGTGCCAGCAGGATATTTGGCGGGAGCCCCGGGGAGCTGTTTTTT. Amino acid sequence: CASRIFGGSPGELFF. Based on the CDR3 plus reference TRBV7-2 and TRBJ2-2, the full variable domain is GAGVSQSPSNKVTEKGKDVELRCDPISGHTALYWYRQSLGQGLEFLIYFQGNSAPDKSGLPSDRFSAERTGGSVSTLTIQRTQQEDSAVYLCASRIFGGSPGELFFGEGSRLTVL.

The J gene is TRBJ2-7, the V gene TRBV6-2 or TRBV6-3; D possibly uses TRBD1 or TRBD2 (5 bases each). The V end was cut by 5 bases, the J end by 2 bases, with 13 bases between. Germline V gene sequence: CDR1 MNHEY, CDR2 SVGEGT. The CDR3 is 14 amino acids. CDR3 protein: CASSTGPLPYEQYF. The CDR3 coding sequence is TGTGCCAGCAGTACGGGACCGCTCCCCTACGAGCAGTACTTC.

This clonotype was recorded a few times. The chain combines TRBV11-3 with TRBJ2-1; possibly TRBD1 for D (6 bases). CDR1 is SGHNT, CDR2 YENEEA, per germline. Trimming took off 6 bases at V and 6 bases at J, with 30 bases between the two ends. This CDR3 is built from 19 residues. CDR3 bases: TGTGCCAGCAGTCGTACGCAAACCCTCAGGGGCCGGGATTTCAATGAGCAGTTCTTC. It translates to CASSRTQTLRGRDFNEQFF.

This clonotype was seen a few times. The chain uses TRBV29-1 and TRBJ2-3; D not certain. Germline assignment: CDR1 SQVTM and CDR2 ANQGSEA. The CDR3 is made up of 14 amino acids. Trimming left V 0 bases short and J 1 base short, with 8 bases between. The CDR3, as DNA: TGCAGCGTTGAAGAGCCCAGAGGCACAGATACGCAGTATTTT. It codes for CSVEEPRGTDTQYF.

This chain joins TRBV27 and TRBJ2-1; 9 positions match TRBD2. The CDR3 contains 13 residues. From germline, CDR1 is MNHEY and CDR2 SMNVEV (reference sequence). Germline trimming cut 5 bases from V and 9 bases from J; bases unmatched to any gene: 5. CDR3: CASSPRRGGEQFF. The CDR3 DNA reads TGTGCCAGCAGTCCGAGGCGGGGGGGTGAGCAGTTCTTC.

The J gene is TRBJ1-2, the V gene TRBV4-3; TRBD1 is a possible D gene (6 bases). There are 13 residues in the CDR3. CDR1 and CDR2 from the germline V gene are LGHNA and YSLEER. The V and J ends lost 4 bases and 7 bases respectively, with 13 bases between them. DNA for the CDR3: TGCGCCAGCAGCCCAACAGGGAATCTTGGCTACACCTTC. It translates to CASSPTGNLGYTF.

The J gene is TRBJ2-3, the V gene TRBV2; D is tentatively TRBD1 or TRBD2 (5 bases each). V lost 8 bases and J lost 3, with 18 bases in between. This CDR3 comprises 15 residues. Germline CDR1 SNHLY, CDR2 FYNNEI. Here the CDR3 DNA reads TGTGCCAGCTTCTTCCAGGGTGGAGGTACAGATACGCAGTATTTT. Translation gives CASFFQGGGTDTQYF.

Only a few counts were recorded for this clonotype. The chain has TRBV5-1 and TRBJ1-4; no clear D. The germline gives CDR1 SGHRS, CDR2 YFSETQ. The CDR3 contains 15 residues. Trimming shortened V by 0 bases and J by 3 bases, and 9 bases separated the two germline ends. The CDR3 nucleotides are TGCGCCAGCAGCTTGGATTACTTTGCTAATGAAAAACTGTTTTTT. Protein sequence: CASSLDYFANEKLFF.

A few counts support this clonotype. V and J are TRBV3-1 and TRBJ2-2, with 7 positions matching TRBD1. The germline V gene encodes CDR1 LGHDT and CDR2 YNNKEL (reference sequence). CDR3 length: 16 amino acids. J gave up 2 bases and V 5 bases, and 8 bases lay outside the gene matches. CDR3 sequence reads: CASSATGDINTGELFF. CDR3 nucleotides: TGTGCCAGCAGCGCTACAGGGGATATTAACACCGGGGAGCTGTTTTTT.

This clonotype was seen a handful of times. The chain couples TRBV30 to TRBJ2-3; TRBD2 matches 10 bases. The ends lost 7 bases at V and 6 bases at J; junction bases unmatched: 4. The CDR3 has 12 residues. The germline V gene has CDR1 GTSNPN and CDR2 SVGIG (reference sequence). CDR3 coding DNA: TGTGCCTTGAAGCGGGAGGGGGATACGCAGTATTTT. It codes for CALKREGDTQYF.

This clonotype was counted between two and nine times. The CDR3 region has the DNA TGTGCCAGCAGCCCTACAGGGGTCGAGACCCAGTACTTC. Its translation: CASSPTGVETQYF. The V and J genes are TRBV11-1 and TRBJ2-5; TRBD1 matches 7 bases. CDR1 is SGHAT and CDR2 is FQDESV in the germline V gene (reference sequence). The CDR3 extends over 13 amino acids. V shed 5 bases and J 5 bases; nucleotides not matched to a gene: 5.

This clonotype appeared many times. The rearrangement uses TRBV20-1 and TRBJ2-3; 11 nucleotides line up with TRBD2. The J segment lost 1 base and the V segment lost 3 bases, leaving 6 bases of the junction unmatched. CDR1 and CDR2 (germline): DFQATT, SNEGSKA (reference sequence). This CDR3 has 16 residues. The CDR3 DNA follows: TGCAGTGCTAGGTCGCCGGGACTAGCGGGCACAGATACGCAGTATTTT. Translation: CSARSPGLAGTDTQYF.

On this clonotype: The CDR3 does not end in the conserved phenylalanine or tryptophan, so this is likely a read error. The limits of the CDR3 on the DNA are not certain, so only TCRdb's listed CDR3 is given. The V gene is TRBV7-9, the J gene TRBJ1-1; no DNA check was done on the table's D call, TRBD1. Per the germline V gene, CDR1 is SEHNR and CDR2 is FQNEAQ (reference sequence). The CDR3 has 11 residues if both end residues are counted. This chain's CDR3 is CASSLVGGLSI.

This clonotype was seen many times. The CDR3 protein is CASSLLLTSGSGNEQFF. DNA for the CDR3: TGCGCCAGCAGCTTGTTGCTAACTAGCGGGAGTGGCAATGAGCAGTTCTTC. This chain joins TRBV5-1 and TRBJ2-1; 11 bases match TRBD2. J gave up 6 bases and V 1 base, and 9 bases lay outside the gene matches. This CDR3 has 17 amino acids. CDR1 SGHRS and CDR2 YFSETQ come from the germline V gene.

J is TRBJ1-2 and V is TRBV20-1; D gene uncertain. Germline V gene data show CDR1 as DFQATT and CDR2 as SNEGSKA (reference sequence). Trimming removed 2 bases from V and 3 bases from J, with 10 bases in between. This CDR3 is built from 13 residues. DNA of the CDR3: TGCAGTGCTAGACAGGACTCTGACTATGGCTACACCTTC. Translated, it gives CSARQDSDYGYTF.

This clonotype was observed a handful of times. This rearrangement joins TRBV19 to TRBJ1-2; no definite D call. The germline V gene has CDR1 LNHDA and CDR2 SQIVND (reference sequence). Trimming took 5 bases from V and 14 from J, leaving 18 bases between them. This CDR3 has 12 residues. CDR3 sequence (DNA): TGTGCCAGTAGTTCAATTCCGACGGTGAGAACCTTC. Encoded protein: CASSSIPTVRTF. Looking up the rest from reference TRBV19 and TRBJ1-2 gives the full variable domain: DGGITQSPKYLFRKEGQNVTLSCEQNLNHDAMYWYRQDPGQGLRLIYYSQIVNDFQKGDIAEGYSVSREKKESFPLTVTSAQKNPTAFYLCASSSIPTVRTFGSGTRLTVV.

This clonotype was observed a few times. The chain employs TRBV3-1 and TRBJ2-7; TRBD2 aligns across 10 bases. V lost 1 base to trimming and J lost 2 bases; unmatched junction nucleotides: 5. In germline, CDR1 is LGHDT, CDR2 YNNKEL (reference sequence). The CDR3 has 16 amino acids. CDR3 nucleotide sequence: TGTGCCAGCAGCCAAGTGGGACTAGCGAGAACCTACGAGCAGTACTTC. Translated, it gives CASSQVGLARTYEQYF.

The CDR3 region has the DNA TGTGCCAGCAGTCCCCAAGCGGGACCCTCCTACAATGAGCAGTTCTTC. This translates into CASSPQAGPSYNEQFF. This chain connects TRBV12-3 or TRBV12-4 to TRBJ2-1, with TRBD2 matching 7 bases. The CDR3 loop spans 16 amino acids. Trimming removed 5 bases from V and 0 bases from J; junction bases left unmatched: 7.

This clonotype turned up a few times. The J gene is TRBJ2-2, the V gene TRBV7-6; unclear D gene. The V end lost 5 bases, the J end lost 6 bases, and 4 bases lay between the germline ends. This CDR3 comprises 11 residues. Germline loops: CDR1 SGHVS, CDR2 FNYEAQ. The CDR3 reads CASSPPGELFF. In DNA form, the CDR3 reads TGTGCCAGCAGCCCGCCCGGGGAGCTGTTTTTT.

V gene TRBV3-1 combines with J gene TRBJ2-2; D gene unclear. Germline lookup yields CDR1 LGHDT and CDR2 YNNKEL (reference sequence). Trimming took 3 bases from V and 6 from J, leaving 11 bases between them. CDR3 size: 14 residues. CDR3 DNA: TGTGCCAGCAGCCATCTCCAAGGTGCCGGGGAGCTGTTTTTT. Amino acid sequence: CASSHLQGAGELFF. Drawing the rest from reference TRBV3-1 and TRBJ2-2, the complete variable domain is DTAVSQTPKYLVTQMGNDKSIKCEQNLGHDTMYWYKQDSKKFLKIMFSYNNKELIINETVPNRFSPKSPDKAHLNLHINSLELGDSAVYFCASSHLQGAGELFFGEGSRLTVL.

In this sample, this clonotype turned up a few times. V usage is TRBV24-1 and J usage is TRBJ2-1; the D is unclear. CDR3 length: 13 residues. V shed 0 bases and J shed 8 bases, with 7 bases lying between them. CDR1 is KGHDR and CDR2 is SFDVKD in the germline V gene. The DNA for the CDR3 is TGTGCCACCAGTGATTTGGTCGTCCATGAGCAGTTCTTC. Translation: CATSDLVVHEQFF.

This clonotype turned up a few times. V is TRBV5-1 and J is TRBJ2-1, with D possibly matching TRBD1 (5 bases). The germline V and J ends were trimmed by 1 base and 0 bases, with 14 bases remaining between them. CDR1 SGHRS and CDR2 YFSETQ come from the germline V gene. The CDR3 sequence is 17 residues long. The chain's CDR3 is CASSLSETVNSYNEQFF. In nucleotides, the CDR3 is TGCGCCAGCAGCTTGTCGGAGACAGTTAACTCCTACAATGAGCAGTTCTTC.